This TCR beta chain was sequenced during a study of PD-1 blockade in classical Hodgkin lymphoma. Each of the patients experienced relapse following autologous stem cell transplantation, and their brentuximab vedotin exposure differed. Some clones are missing from TCRdb's copy, which holds only in-frame ones; the method was immunoSEQ multiplex PCR. Found here are about 13,000 clones, about 90% of them singletons; the top ten hold 20%. The V and J ends lost 6 bases and 1 base respectively, with 1 base between them. Germline-derived CDR1 and CDR2 are SEHNR and FQNEAQ (reference sequence). The CDR3 is 12 amino acids.

This receptor was taken from a human donor with classical Hodgkin lymphoma. This material consisted of peripheral blood mononuclear cells (PBMCs), taken at baseline. The chain carries TRBV7-9 and TRBJ1-6; no reliable D call. The CDR3 sequence: CASSSYNSPLHF. CDR3 DNA sequence: TGTGCCAGCAGTTCCTATAATTCACCCCTCCACTTT.